A selection of T cell receptor beta chains follows, all from one sample in a study of cytomegalovirus exposure and HLA in healthy donors. The method was immunoSEQ multiplex PCR; TCRdb's version includes in-frame clones alone and lacks a portion of them. The data contain 120,000 to 150,000 clones, over 60% of them singletons. Source material: PBMCs. The receptors here all came from a middle-aged woman in good health and CMV-seronegative. Each CDR3 is given without its conserved first and last residue.

v_gene: TRBV27
j_gene: TRBJ1-5
CDR3aa: ASSLWSRPSNQPQH

v_gene: TRBV6-5
j_gene: TRBJ2-6
CDR3aa: ASSYGTGSGANVLT

v_gene: TRBV25-1
j_gene: TRBJ2-2
CDR3aa: ASSESPASAYTGELF

v_gene: TRBV29-1
j_gene: TRBJ2-1
CDR3aa: SKRTGYNEQF

v_gene: TRBV6-6
j_gene: TRBJ1-3
CDR3aa: ASSSRGQGPNTIY

v_gene: TRBV5-8
j_gene: TRBJ2-3
CDR3aa: ASSSGGEITDTQY

v_gene: TRBV10-2
j_gene: TRBJ2-7
CDR3aa: ASSLGTGLLYEQY

v_gene: TRBV6-1
j_gene: TRBJ2-3
CDR3aa: ASSEVRGGPTDTQY

v_gene: TRBV4-2
j_gene: TRBJ2-3
CDR3aa: ASSQVPGLYTDTQY

v_gene: TRBV9
j_gene: TRBJ2-7
CDR3aa: ASSAGTGDEQY

v_gene: TRBV5-4
j_gene: TRBJ2-5
CDR3aa: ASSLLVTLQETQY

v_gene: TRBV7-9
j_gene: TRBJ2-7
CDR3aa: ASSLPPSGMDYEQY

v_gene: TRBV19
j_gene: TRBJ1-5
CDR3aa: ASSLLTGGFDQPQH

v_gene: TRBV28
j_gene: TRBJ2-7
CDR3aa: ASSPPGQGFYEQY

v_gene: TRBV6-5
j_gene: TRBJ1-2
CDR3aa: ASRRQGSPYGYT

v_gene: TRBV18
j_gene: TRBJ1-1
CDR3aa: ASSPQDSFPEAF

v_gene: TRBV19
j_gene: TRBJ1-1
CDR3aa: ASSIPGATEAF

v_gene: TRBV7-9
j_gene: TRBJ2-7
CDR3aa: ASSLTGDGYEQY

v_gene: TRBV5-5
j_gene: TRBJ2-7
CDR3aa: ASSLGWASGGRLDEQY

v_gene: TRBV19
j_gene: TRBJ1-1
CDR3aa: ASSILQGLNTEAF

v_gene: TRBV29-1
j_gene: TRBJ2-7
CDR3aa: SVRDRGPTYEQY

v_gene: TRBV4-1
j_gene: TRBJ2-5
CDR3aa: ASSQVGLATETQY

v_gene: TRBV7-9
j_gene: TRBJ1-1
CDR3aa: ASSFDRGKAF

v_gene: TRBV2
j_gene: TRBJ1-1
CDR3aa: ASSEVGLQLNTEAF

v_gene: TRBV19
j_gene: TRBJ2-7
CDR3aa: ASSIREQYYYEQY

v_gene: TRBV5-4
j_gene: TRBJ2-3
CDR3aa: ASSSHQGADTQY

v_gene: TRBV29-1
j_gene: TRBJ2-5
CDR3aa: SVTSGRSQETQY

v_gene: TRBV18
j_gene: TRBJ2-3
CDR3aa: ASSQYTDTQY

v_gene: TRBV5-4
j_gene: TRBJ1-6
CDR3aa: ASSLPPDNSPLH

v_gene: TRBV28
j_gene: TRBJ1-4
CDR3aa: ASSLLGSNEKLF

v_gene: TRBV18
j_gene: TRBJ2-1
CDR3aa: ASSHDPGTGVVNEQF

v_gene: TRBV6-1
j_gene: TRBJ2-7
CDR3aa: ASSNPGQAYEQY

v_gene: TRBV9
j_gene: TRBJ2-1
CDR3aa: ASRGGSYNEQF

v_gene: TRBV5-4
j_gene: TRBJ2-3
CDR3aa: ASSPARADTQY

v_gene: TRBV12-5
j_gene: TRBJ2-3
CDR3aa: ASGTSGNTDTQY

v_gene: TRBV27
j_gene: TRBJ2-7
CDR3aa: ASVGRLGSYEQY

v_gene: TRBV5-1
j_gene: TRBJ2-5
CDR3aa: ASHRLGQAGETQY

v_gene: TRBV12-5
j_gene: TRBJ1-1
CDR3aa: ASGLAGHLNTEAF

v_gene: TRBV27
j_gene: TRBJ2-1
CDR3aa: ASSLSDTWNEQF

v_gene: TRBV5-1
j_gene: TRBJ1-1
CDR3aa: ASSFSGLGTEAF

v_gene: TRBV11-2
j_gene: TRBJ2-3
CDR3aa: ASSREMRGTDTQY

v_gene: TRBV7-6
j_gene: TRBJ1-1
CDR3aa: ASSLGRGAQGMDTEAF

v_gene: TRBV7-9
j_gene: TRBJ2-7
CDR3aa: ASSYSPYEQY

v_gene: TRBV5-1
j_gene: TRBJ2-1
CDR3aa: ASSLAGVSYNEQF

v_gene: TRBV28
j_gene: TRBJ1-3
CDR3aa: ASSLFGSSGNTIY

v_gene: TRBV5-1
j_gene: TRBJ1-6
CDR3aa: ASSLGPGVRSPLH